This is a list of T cell receptor beta chains from one sample in a study of T-cell reconstitution after alpha-beta-depleted transplantation in children. TCRdb fed the PCR reads into MiXCR, producing one record per CDR3 protein. This table holds 700,000 to 950,000 distinct CDR3 sequences, roughly 15% found once. This specimen consisted of PBMCs, mostly from graft donor cells, obtained 360 days after TCRalphabeta/CD19-depleted stem cell transplant. The source of these receptors is a male patient between 10 and 17 years old who had a stem cell transplant for acute lymphoblastic leukemia, so the T cells may come from the graft donor. CDR3s include the opening cysteine and the closing phenylalanine or tryptophan. D genes are given only for firm matches. Some rows mark clone size as missing; the rest say once, few, many or name a class of expanded clone.

>TRBV12-3/TRBV12-4|TRBJ2-7|TRBD1|few
CASSFLQGQGNEQYF
TGTGCCAGCAGTTTTCTTCAGGGACAGGGTAACGAGCAGTACTTC
>TRBV29-1|TRBJ2-7|TRBD2|few
CSVEGTSGTDYEQYF
TGCAGCGTTGAGGGGACTAGCGGCACAGACTACGAGCAGTACTTC
>TRBV10-1|TRBJ2-3|-|few
CASSEDSAPRTDTQYF
TGCGCCAGCAGTGAGGATTCGGCTCCCCGCACAGATACGCAGTATTTT
>TRBV3-1|TRBJ2-7|-|few
CASSGDLGVYEQYF
TGTGCCAGCAGCGGGGACTTAGGGGTCTACGAGCAGTACTTC
>TRBV6-2/TRBV6-3|TRBJ2-7|TRBD1|-
CASRQQGARYEQYF
TGTGCCAGCAGACAACAGGGGGCGCGGTACGAGCAGTACTTC
>TRBV21-1|TRBJ2-5|-|many
CAGQETQYF
TGTGCCGGGCAAGAGACCCAGTACTTC
>TRBV24-1|TRBJ2-2|-|many
CATSDPGGSGPTGELFF
TGTGCCACCAGTGATCCTGGTGGTAGCGGTCCAACCGGGGAGCTGTTTTTT
>TRBV3-1|TRBJ1-4|TRBD1|few
CASSQSGQGNEKLFF
TGTGCCAGCAGCCAATCGGGACAGGGTAATGAAAAACTGTTTTTT
>TRBV7-6|TRBJ1-1|-|once
CASSLWGGDAYTEAFF
TGTGCCAGCAGCTTATGGGGAGGGGATGCGTACACTGAAGCTTTCTTT
>TRBV7-9|TRBJ2-5|-|-
CASSLTGSGETQYF
TGTGCCAGCAGCTTAACAGGGTCTGGCGAGACCCAGTACTTC
>TRBV7-2|TRBJ2-3|TRBD2|-
CASSLWRGEKDTQYF
TGTGCCAGCAGCTTATGGCGGGGGGAGAAAGATACGCAGTATTTT
>TRBV18|TRBJ1-5|TRBD1|-
CASSLTGVTNQPQHF
TGTGCCAGCTCACTGACAGGGGTTACCAATCAGCCCCAGCATTTT
>TRBV6-5|TRBJ2-1|-|-
CASRYRTCNSYNEQFF
TGTGCCAGCAGGTACAGGACTTGCAACTCCTACAATGAGCAGTTCTTC
>TRBV2|TRBJ2-7|-|few
CASSDHGSLYEQYF
TGTGCCAGCAGCGACCACGGGTCCCTCTACGAGCAGTACTTC
>TRBV2|TRBJ2-1|-|few
CASSEKGHLYNEQFF
TGTGCCAGCAGTGAAAAGGGACATCTATACAATGAGCAGTTCTTC
>TRBV10-3|TRBJ1-3|-|-
CAISESLTAGNTIYF
TGTGCCATCAGTGAGTCTCTGACAGCTGGAAACACCATATATTTT
>TRBV15|TRBJ2-3|-|few
CATSAGVGRETKGADTQYF
TGTGCCACCAGCGCTGGGGTCGGAAGGGAGACTAAAGGGGCAGATACGCAGTATTTT
>TRBV18|TRBJ2-5|TRBD1|few
CASSPRTGTEETQYF
TGTGCCAGCTCACCACGAACCGGGACAGAAGAGACCCAGTACTTC
>TRBV20-1|TRBJ1-3|-|few
CSARAPGSSGNTIYF
TGCAGTGCTAGAGCGCCAGGGAGCTCTGGAAACACCATATATTTT
>TRBV6-1|TRBJ1-2|-|-
CASSRGLYYGYTF
TGTGCCAGCAGTCGAGGGTTGTACTATGGCTACACCTTC
>TRBV7-2|TRBJ2-5|TRBD2|-
CASSLRTSGRQTQYF
TGTGCCAGCAGCTTGCGGACTAGCGGGAGACAGACCCAGTACTTC
>TRBV13|TRBJ1-2|-|few
CASSYRHGGGYTF
TGTGCCAGCAGTTACCGACACGGAGGAGGCTACACCTTC
>TRBV5-6|TRBJ2-5|-|-
CASSLERGSAFQETQYF
TGTGCCAGCAGCTTGGAAAGGGGGTCAGCCTTCCAAGAGACCCAGTACTTC
>TRBV15|TRBJ2-5|TRBD2|-
CATSRVLRTSGNVETQYF
TGTGCCACCAGCAGAGTGCTAAGGACTAGCGGGAACGTAGAGACCCAGTACTTC
>TRBV10-3|TRBJ2-5|TRBD1|-
CAISGQGETQYF
TGTGCCATCAGTGGACAGGGAGAGACCCAGTACTTC
>TRBV13|TRBJ2-1|TRBD1|few
CASSPRQGHNEQFF
TGTGCCAGCAGCCCCCGACAGGGACACAATGAGCAGTTCTTC
>TRBV11-2|TRBJ2-1|TRBD2|-
CASTPLAGVGNEQFF
TGTGCCAGCACCCCCCTAGCGGGAGTTGGCAATGAGCAGTTCTTC
>TRBV21-1|TRBJ2-1|-|-
CASSFYQVVGGNNEQFF
TGTGCCAGCAGCTTCTACCAAGTCGTAGGGGGGAACAATGAGCAGTTCTTC
>TRBV20-1|TRBJ2-2|TRBD1|-
CSARDYRDSYPGELFF
TGCAGTGCTAGAGATTATCGGGACAGTTACCCCGGGGAGCTGTTTTTT
>TRBV11-2|TRBJ2-1|-|-
CASSSQGRPYNEQFF
TGTGCCAGCAGCTCCCAGGGAAGGCCATACAATGAGCAGTTCTTC
>TRBV7-2|TRBJ2-5|-|-
CASTRRGGQETQYF
TGTGCCAGCACTCGGAGGGGGGGACAAGAGACCCAGTACTTC
>TRBV5-1|TRBJ2-7|-|few
CASSLGLSGSYEQYF
TGCGCCAGCAGCTTAGGTCTTTCAGGGTCCTACGAGCAGTACTTC
>TRBV5-1|TRBJ2-7|-|-
CAAGQFSYEQYF
TGCGCAGCGGGACAGTTTTCCTACGAGCAGTACTTC
>TRBV28|TRBJ2-7|-|-
CASTLGGTSEQYF
TGTGCCAGCACTCTAGGGGGGACAAGCGAGCAGTACTTC
>TRBV5-1|TRBJ1-4|-|few
CASSRDLENEKLFF
TGCGCCAGCAGTAGGGACCTCGAAAATGAAAAACTGTTTTTT
>TRBV6-5|TRBJ2-1|-|many
CASSYAASDEQFF
TGTGCCAGCAGTTACGCCGCGAGTGATGAGCAGTTCTTC
>TRBV15|TRBJ2-1|-|few
CATSRDVGGVSEQFF
TGTGCCACCAGCAGAGATGTTGGGGGAGTTAGTGAGCAGTTCTTC
>TRBV5-5|TRBJ2-1|TRBD2|-
CASSLGVAGLASHNEQFF
TGTGCCAGCAGCTTGGGCGTGGCGGGACTAGCGTCGCACAATGAGCAGTTCTTC
>TRBV12-3/TRBV12-4|TRBJ2-5|TRBD2|few
CASSLRSTGGETQYF
TGTGCCAGCAGTTTAAGGTCAACGGGAGGGGAGACCCAGTACTTC
>TRBV6-1|TRBJ2-3|TRBD2|many
CASSPPSGQRGGTQYF
TGTGCCAGCAGCCCGCCTAGCGGCCAGAGGGGTGGTACGCAGTATTTT
>TRBV6-5|TRBJ2-1|-|few
CASSYSLYRSSYNEQFF
TGTGCCAGCAGTTACTCGTTGTACAGGAGCTCCTACAATGAGCAGTTCTTC
>TRBV7-9|TRBJ2-7|TRBD1|few
CASSLAPGQWGEQYF
TGTGCCAGCAGCTTAGCGCCGGGACAGTGGGGCGAGCAGTACTTC
>TRBV7-2|TRBJ2-7|-|-
CASSHRISGSSYEQYF
TGTGCCAGCAGCCATCGTATTAGCGGATCCTCCTACGAGCAGTACTTC
>TRBV10-3|TRBJ2-7|-|few
CAISESNLYEQYF
TGTGCCATCAGTGAGTCGAATCTTTACGAGCAGTACTTC
>TRBV5-1|TRBJ2-1|TRBD2|many
CASSRTSGNNEQFF
TGCGCCAGCAGCCGGACTAGCGGGAACAATGAGCAGTTCTTC
>TRBV4-1|TRBJ2-2|-|-
CASSLRGATGELFF
TGCGCCAGCAGCCTCAGGGGTGCCACCGGGGAGCTGTTTTTT
>TRBV7-8|TRBJ2-7|-|-
CASSSGRLPYEQYF
TGTGCCAGCAGCTCGGGTCGACTCCCCTACGAGCAGTACTTC